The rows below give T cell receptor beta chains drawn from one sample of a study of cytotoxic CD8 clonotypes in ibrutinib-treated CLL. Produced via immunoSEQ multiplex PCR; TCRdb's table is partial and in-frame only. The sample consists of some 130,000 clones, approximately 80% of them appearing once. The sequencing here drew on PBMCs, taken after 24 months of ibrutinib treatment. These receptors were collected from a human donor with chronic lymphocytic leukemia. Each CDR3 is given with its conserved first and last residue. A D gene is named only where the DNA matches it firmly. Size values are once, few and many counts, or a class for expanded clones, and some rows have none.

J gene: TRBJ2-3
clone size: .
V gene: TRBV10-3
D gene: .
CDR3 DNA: TGTGCCATCAGGGACTTCTCTACCACAGATACGCAGTATTTT
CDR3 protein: CAIRDFSTTDTQYF

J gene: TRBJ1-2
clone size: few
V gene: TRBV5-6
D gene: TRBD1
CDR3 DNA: TGTGCCAGCAGCTTGTTGGGACAGGGCCTTGGGGGCTACACCTTC
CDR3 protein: CASSLLGQGLGGYTF

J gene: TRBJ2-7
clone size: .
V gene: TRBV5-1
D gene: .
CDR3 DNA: TGCGCCAGCAGCCGGGTAGAATACGAGCAGTACTTC
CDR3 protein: CASSRVEYEQYF

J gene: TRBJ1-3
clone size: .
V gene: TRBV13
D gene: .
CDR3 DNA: TGTGCCAGCAGCTTAGGCAGGGAGGCTGGAAACACCATATATTTT
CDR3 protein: CASSLGREAGNTIYF

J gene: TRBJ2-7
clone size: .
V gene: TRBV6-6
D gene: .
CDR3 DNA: TGTGCCAGCAACCTACTTGGGGGAGGGGGCGGCTACGAGCAGTACTTC
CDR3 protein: CASNLLGGGGGYEQYF

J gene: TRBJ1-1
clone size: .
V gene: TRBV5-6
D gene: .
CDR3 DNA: TGTGCCAGCCAACGGGGGGGAGGGCCTGAAGCTTTCTTT
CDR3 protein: CASQRGGGPEAFF

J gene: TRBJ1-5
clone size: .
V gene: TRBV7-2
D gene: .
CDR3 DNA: TGTGCCAGCAGCTCGGGGACCCCCAATCAGCCCCAGCATTTT
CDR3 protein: CASSSGTPNQPQHF

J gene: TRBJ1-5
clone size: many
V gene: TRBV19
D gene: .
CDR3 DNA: TGTGCCGCGAGGGGCCCGTCACATCAGCCCCAGCATTTT
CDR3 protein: CAARGPSHQPQHF

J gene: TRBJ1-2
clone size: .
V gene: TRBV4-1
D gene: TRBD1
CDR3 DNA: TGCGCCAGCAGCCAAGGCGGGGGGACAGGGACTAACTATGGCTACACCTTC
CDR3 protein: CASSQGGGTGTNYGYTF

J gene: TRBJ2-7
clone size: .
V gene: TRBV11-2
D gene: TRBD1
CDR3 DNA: TGTGCCAGCAGCCCGGATCCGGGACAGGGGGCATCCTACGAGCAGTACTTC
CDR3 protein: CASSPDPGQGASYEQYF

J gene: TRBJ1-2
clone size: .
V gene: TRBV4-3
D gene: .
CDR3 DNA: TGCGCCAGCAGCCTAGGGGATACTACTGGCTATGGCTACACCTTC
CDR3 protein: CASSLGDTTGYGYTF

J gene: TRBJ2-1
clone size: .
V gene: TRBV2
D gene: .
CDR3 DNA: TGTGCCAGCAGTGTCAATGAGCAGTTCTTC
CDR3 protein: CASSVNEQFF

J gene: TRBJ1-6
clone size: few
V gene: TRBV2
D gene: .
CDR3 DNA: TGTGCCAGCAGTGAGATGCGGGGGATAGGGTCACCCCTCCACTTT
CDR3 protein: CASSEMRGIGSPLHF

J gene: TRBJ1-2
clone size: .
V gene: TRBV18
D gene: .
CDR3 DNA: TGTGCCAGCTCCCCCTTGGCAGACTATGGCTACACCTTC
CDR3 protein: CASSPLADYGYTF

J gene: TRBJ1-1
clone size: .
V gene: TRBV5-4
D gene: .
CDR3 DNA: TGTGCCAGCAGCTTCGAAGGGGCTCGGAACACTGAAGCTTTCTTT
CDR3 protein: CASSFEGARNTEAFF

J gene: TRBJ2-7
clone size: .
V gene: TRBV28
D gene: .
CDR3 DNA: TGTGCCATCGGCCCCAGCTCCTACGAGCAGTACTTC
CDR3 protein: CAIGPSSYEQYF

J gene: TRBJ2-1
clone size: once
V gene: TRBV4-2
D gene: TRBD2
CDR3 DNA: TGTGCCAGCAGCCAGACTAGCGGGGGGGCGGGATACAATGAGCAGTTCTTC
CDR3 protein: CASSQTSGGAGYNEQFF

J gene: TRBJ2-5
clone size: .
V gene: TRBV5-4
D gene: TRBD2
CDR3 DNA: TGTGCCAGCAGCTTCGGGGAGGGGGAGACCCAGTACTTC
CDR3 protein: CASSFGEGETQYF

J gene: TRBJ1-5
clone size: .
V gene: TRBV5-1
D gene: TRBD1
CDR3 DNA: TGCGCCAGCAGCGGAAGGACAGGCCCTAATCAGCCCCAGCATTTT
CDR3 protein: CASSGRTGPNQPQHF

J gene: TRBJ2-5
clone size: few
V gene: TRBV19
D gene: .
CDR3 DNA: TGTGCCAGTAGTATAGGGGGTTTTGGGAGCCAAGAGACCCAGTACTTC
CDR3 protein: CASSIGGFGSQETQYF

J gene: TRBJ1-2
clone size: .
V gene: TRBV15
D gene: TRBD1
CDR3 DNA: TGTGCCACCACCCCGATCTCGACAGGGGTCTATGGCTACACCTTC
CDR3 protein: CATTPISTGVYGYTF

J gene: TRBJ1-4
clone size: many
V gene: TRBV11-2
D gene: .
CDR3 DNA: TGTGCCAGCAGCTTAGTTGGCGTCCAGGGCGGCGAAAAACTGTTTTTT
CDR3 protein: CASSLVGVQGGEKLFF